These T cell receptor beta chains were read from a single sample in a study of T cells after yellow fever vaccination. TCRdb recomputed calls from the 5' RACE reads with MiXCR, one row per CDR3 protein. The table has 500,000 to 700,000 distinct CDR3 sequences, about 19% seen once. Sequenced here: PBMCs, sampled 15 days after the yellow fever booster vaccination. The receptors come from a man aged 25-45 years who received the YFV17D yellow fever vaccine. The CDR3 runs from the conserved cysteine through the conserved F or W. A D gene is named only where the DNA matches it firmly. Not all rows give a size; the values are once, few, many and, for expanded clones, a class.

V: TRBV5-1
size: many
D: NA
J: TRBJ2-1
CDR3: CASMGRSSYNEQFF
DNA: TGCGCCAGCATGGGGAGGAGCTCCTACAATGAGCAGTTCTTC

V: TRBV19
size: few
D: NA
J: TRBJ1-1
CDR3: CASSMAGARNTEAFF
DNA: TGTGCCAGTAGTATGGCAGGGGCAAGGAACACTGAAGCTTTCTTT

V: TRBV4-1
size: NA
D: TRBD2
J: TRBJ2-5
CDR3: CASSQDSGGQETQYF
DNA: TGCGCCAGCAGCCAAGATTCGGGGGGACAAGAGACCCAGTACTTC

V: TRBV7-2
size: few
D: TRBD2
J: TRBJ2-7
CDR3: CASSPGTSGISAYEQYF
DNA: TGTGCCAGCAGTCCTGGGACTAGCGGGATTAGCGCCTACGAGCAGTACTTC

V: TRBV7-2
size: few
D: TRBD1
J: TRBJ2-7
CDR3: CASSNRGSHVEQYF
DNA: TGTGCCAGCAGCAACAGGGGTTCGCATGTCGAGCAGTACTTC

V: TRBV4-2
size: NA
D: TRBD1
J: TRBJ1-1
CDR3: CASSRTGEEAFF
DNA: TGTGCCAGCAGCCGCACAGGGGAAGAAGCTTTCTTT

V: TRBV7-3
size: few
D: NA
J: TRBJ2-3
CDR3: CASSVSGAGTDTQYF
DNA: TGTGCCAGCAGCGTATCGGGAGCCGGAACAGATACGCAGTATTTT

V: TRBV29-1
size: NA
D: TRBD2
J: TRBJ2-1
CDR3: CSVETPGLADNEQFF
DNA: TGCAGCGTCGAAACCCCGGGACTAGCGGACAATGAGCAGTTCTTC

V: TRBV6-5
size: NA
D: NA
J: TRBJ1-1
CDR3: CASSTRGEHMNTEAFF
DNA: TGTGCCAGCAGTACTAGGGGGGAACACATGAACACTGAAGCTTTCTTT

V: TRBV29-1
size: few
D: TRBD1
J: TRBJ2-5
CDR3: CSVGGDRGPQETQYF
DNA: TGCAGCGTTGGTGGGGACAGGGGACCCCAAGAGACCCAGTACTTC

V: TRBV5-1
size: NA
D: TRBD1
J: TRBJ2-3
CDR3: CASSPGTGFDDTQYF
DNA: TGCGCCAGCAGCCCGGGGACAGGGTTCGACGATACGCAGTATTTT

V: TRBV7-2
size: NA
D: TRBD1
J: TRBJ2-2
CDR3: CASSPRQGAYGELFF
DNA: TGTGCCAGCAGCCCCAGACAGGGGGCGTACGGGGAGCTGTTTTTT

V: TRBV25-1
size: NA
D: NA
J: TRBJ2-3
CDR3: CASSESQTRPSTDTQYF
DNA: TGTGCCAGCAGTGAATCCCAGACAAGACCTAGCACAGATACGCAGTATTTT

V: TRBV7-2
size: few
D: TRBD1
J: TRBJ2-5
CDR3: CASSFHRGIQETQYF
DNA: TGTGCCAGCAGCTTCCACAGGGGCATCCAAGAGACCCAGTACTTC

V: TRBV3-1
size: NA
D: NA
J: TRBJ2-1
CDR3: CASSLEGFGGSRFF
DNA: TGTGCCAGCAGCCTAGAGGGCTTTGGGGGGAGTCGGTTCTTC

V: TRBV3-1
size: NA
D: TRBD1
J: TRBJ1-1
CDR3: CASSRDRAVRNTEAFF
DNA: TGTGCCAGCAGCCGGGACAGGGCGGTCCGGAACACTGAAGCTTTCTTT

V: TRBV7-2
size: few
D: TRBD2
J: TRBJ2-1
CDR3: CASTSGTSIFGEQFF
DNA: TGTGCCAGCACCTCCGGGACTAGCATCTTTGGTGAGCAGTTCTTC

V: TRBV15
size: few
D: TRBD2
J: TRBJ2-3
CDR3: CATSRLTSGTDTQYF
DNA: TGTGCCACCAGCAGGTTGACTAGCGGTACAGATACGCAGTATTTT

V: TRBV30
size: few
D: NA
J: TRBJ2-1
CDR3: CAWSLASEQFF
DNA: TGTGCCTGGAGTTTGGCTTCTGAGCAGTTCTTC

V: TRBV6-2/TRBV6-3
size: few
D: NA
J: TRBJ1-6
CDR3: CASSQGSPLHF
DNA: TGTGCCAGCAGTCAAGGTTCACCCCTCCACTTT

V: TRBV4-3
size: NA
D: NA
J: TRBJ2-5
CDR3: CASSQVVFGSGLQETQYF
DNA: TGCGCCAGCAGCCAAGTTGTATTCGGGAGCGGACTACAAGAGACCCAGTACTTC

V: TRBV9
size: few
D: NA
J: TRBJ1-1
CDR3: CASSTDTEAFF
DNA: TGTGCCAGCAGCACCGACACTGAAGCTTTCTTT

V: TRBV27
size: NA
D: NA
J: TRBJ2-5
CDR3: CASKRGLPQETQYF
DNA: TGTGCCAGCAAGCGTGGTCTGCCACAAGAGACCCAGTACTTC

V: TRBV28
size: few
D: NA
J: TRBJ2-6
CDR3: CASSLPGSVTGANVLTF
DNA: TGTGCCAGCAGTTTACCAGGGTCGGTAACTGGGGCCAACGTCCTGACTTTC

V: TRBV7-2
size: NA
D: TRBD2
J: TRBJ2-5
CDR3: CASTPGLGTQYF
DNA: TGTGCCAGCACCCCAGGACTAGGGACCCAGTACTTC

V: TRBV5-1
size: many
D: NA
J: TRBJ2-5
CDR3: CASSRQEETQYF
DNA: TGCGCCAGCAGTCGACAGGAAGAGACCCAGTACTTC

V: TRBV7-6
size: few
D: NA
J: TRBJ2-7
CDR3: CASSLISPPDEQYF
DNA: TGTGCCAGCAGCTTAATATCTCCCCCGGACGAGCAGTACTTC

V: TRBV7-9
size: NA
D: TRBD2
J: TRBJ2-4
CDR3: CASSLSSGRAKNIQYF
DNA: TGTGCCAGCAGCCTTTCTAGCGGGAGAGCCAAAAACATTCAGTACTTC

V: TRBV12-3/TRBV12-4
size: few
D: NA
J: TRBJ2-1
CDR3: CASILPRSSYNEQFF
DNA: TGTGCCAGCATCCTGCCGCGGAGCTCCTACAATGAGCAGTTCTTC

V: TRBV27
size: NA
D: TRBD2
J: TRBJ2-3
CDR3: CASSFRASGWGTQYF
DNA: TGTGCCAGCAGTTTCAGGGCTAGCGGGTGGGGGACGCAGTATTTT

V: TRBV7-2
size: NA
D: NA
J: TRBJ2-5
CDR3: CASSPPRVYQETQYF
DNA: TGTGCCAGCAGCCCACCCCGGGTGTACCAAGAGACCCAGTACTTC

V: TRBV6-5
size: NA
D: TRBD1
J: TRBJ1-1
CDR3: CASSYSRGQGAFF
DNA: TGTGCCAGCAGTTACTCGAGGGGGCAAGGGGCTTTCTTT

V: TRBV5-1
size: NA
D: TRBD1
J: TRBJ1-1
CDR3: CASSGRTGSNEAFF
DNA: TGCGCCAGCAGCGGAAGGACAGGGTCTAATGAAGCTTTCTTT

V: TRBV20-1
size: many
D: TRBD1
J: TRBJ2-5
CDR3: CSARGTGGRQTQYF
DNA: TGCAGTGCTAGAGGGACAGGGGGGCGACAGACCCAGTACTTC

V: TRBV9
size: NA
D: TRBD1
J: TRBJ2-7
CDR3: CASSVTGQGPYEQYF
DNA: TGTGCCAGCAGCGTAACGGGACAGGGTCCCTACGAGCAGTACTTC